One and the same sample provided the 20 T cell receptor beta chains below, sequenced in a study of T-cell memory formation after mild COVID-19. In TCRdb, the 5' RACE reads were re-called with MiXCR into one record per CDR3 protein. The sample consists of approximately 200,000 distinct CDR3 sequences, more than 15% of them appearing once. Source material: PBMCs or a T cell subset sorted from them (not recorded which). These receptors all come from an adult woman who had mild COVID-19 (a few samples of this study predate the infection). Cell type and time point are not known.

This clonotype was seen ten or more times. The chain recombines TRBV5-1 with TRBJ2-1, with TRBD1 matching 8 bases. CDR1 and CDR2 (germline): SGHRS, YFSETQ. CDR3 length: 12 residues. The V gene end was trimmed by 5 bases and the J gene end by 9 bases; junction bases not matched to a gene: 4. The CDR3 DNA sequence: TGCGCCAGCAGAGGGCAGGGGGCTGAGCAGTTCTTC. Its translation: CASRGQGAEQFF. The complete variable domain, with remaining parts taken from reference TRBV5-1 and TRBJ2-1, reads KAGVTQTPRYLIKTRGQQVTLSCSPISGHRSVSWYQQTPGQGLQFLFEYFSETQRNKGNFPGRFSGRQFSNSRSEMNVSTLELGDSALYLCASRGQGAEQFFGPGTRLTVL.

This clonotype was counted between two and nine times. The chain uses TRBV28 and TRBJ2-7; D not resolved. V lost 6 bases and J lost 1, with 4 bases in between. CDR3 size: 11 residues. Germline CDR1 reads MDHEN; CDR2 reads SYDVKM. This CDR3 is CASSTSYEQYF. For the CDR3, the DNA is TGTGCCAGCAGCACTTCCTACGAGCAGTACTTC.

This clonotype was found a few times. The CDR3 reads CSATGQRSSYEQYF. CDR3 DNA: TGCAGTGCTACGGGACAGAGGAGCTCCTACGAGCAGTACTTC. The V call is TRBV20-1, the J call TRBJ2-7; 7 positions agree with TRBD1. This CDR3 comprises 14 residues. Germline CDR1 is DFQATT and CDR2 is SNEGSKA (reference sequence). The ends lost 4 bases at V and 0 bases at J; junction bases unmatched: 6.

This clonotype was observed a handful of times. This sequence joins TRBV3-1 and TRBJ2-5, with D uncertain. There are 12 residues in the CDR3. Between the trimmed V and J ends, which lost 2 bases and 7 bases, there was a span of 8 bases. Looked up from germline, CDR1 is LGHDT and CDR2 is YNNKEL (reference sequence). The CDR3 loop reads CASSQPPGTQYF. In nucleotides, the CDR3 is TGTGCCAGCAGCCAACCCCCGGGGACCCAGTACTTC.

This clonotype has a handful of counts. V gene TRBV4-2 combines with J gene TRBJ2-1, with unresolved D. The CDR3 consists of 12 residues. Germline V lookup: CDR1 LGHNA, CDR2 YNFKEQ. The V end lost 1 base, the J end lost 10 bases, and 8 bases lay between the germline ends. In nucleotides, the CDR3 is TGTGCCAGCAGCCAAGTTAGGACGGAGCAGTTCTTC. Protein product: CASSQVRTEQFF.

This clonotype was counted between two and nine times. The rearrangement links TRBV20-1 to TRBJ2-7; D not certain. V dropped 0 bases and J dropped 2 bases, with 14 bases sitting between them. Germline values: CDR1 DFQATT, CDR2 SNEGSKA (reference sequence). This CDR3 is built from 15 residues. CDR3 protein: CSARDGGLHPYEQYF. As DNA, the CDR3 is TGCAGTGCTAGAGATGGTGGGCTCCATCCCTACGAGCAGTACTTC.

The chain is built from TRBV7-2 and TRBJ1-2, with TRBD1 identical over 7 bases. Trimming took 4 bases from V and 7 from J; bases not matched to a gene: 12. CDR3 length: 15 residues. Germline lookup yields CDR1 SGHTA and CDR2 FQGNSA. CDR3: CASSSNFRGEGGYTF. The CDR3, as DNA: TGTGCCAGCAGCTCGAACTTCAGGGGGGAGGGTGGCTACACCTTC.

The chain carries TRBV7-2 and TRBJ2-1; no reliable D call. Germline V gene lookup returns CDR1 SGHTA and CDR2 FQGNSA. Trimming removed 1 base at V and 6 bases at J, with 16 bases between. CDR3 length: 16 residues. CDR3 in amino acids: CASSLELYAVVNEQFF. DNA of the CDR3: TGTGCCAGCAGCTTAGAACTATATGCGGTGGTCAATGAGCAGTTCTTC.

This chain joins TRBV12-3 or TRBV12-4 and TRBJ1-1; 9 positions match TRBD1. The CDR3 extends over 15 amino acids. J was trimmed by 0 bases and V by 6 bases; bases with no gene match: 5. This chain's CDR3 is CASSKQGAMNTEAFF. CDR3 bases: TGTGCCAGCAGCAAACAGGGGGCGATGAACACTGAAGCTTTCTTT.

This clonotype was seen only a few times. The rearrangement links TRBV12-3 or TRBV12-4 to TRBJ2-7; a weak D match, TRBD1 (6 bases). V lost 6 bases, J lost 3 bases, and 18 bases lay in between. The CDR3 has 15 residues. The CDR3 DNA follows: TGTGCCAGCAGCCCACGACATCCCAGGGGCTACGAGCAGTACTTC. Its protein product is CASSPRHPRGYEQYF.

This clonotype was seen more than once but under ten times. The chain employs TRBV6-5 and TRBJ1-1, with D unclear. Trimming left V 3 bases short and J 10 bases short, with 12 bases between. The CDR3 is made up of 12 amino acids. Germline-derived CDR1 and CDR2 are MNHEY and SVGAGI. This CDR3 reads CASSYSGRVAFF. CDR3 DNA sequence: TGTGCCAGCAGTTATAGCGGAAGGGTAGCTTTCTTT.

This clonotype was seen at least ten times. The chain joins TRBV12-3 or TRBV12-4 to TRBJ2-1; 7 nucleotides agree with TRBD2. With V trimmed by 2 bases and J by 7 bases, 17 bases remained unmatched. This CDR3 is built from 18 residues. The CDR3: CASSLSETSRVSSNEQFF. In DNA form, the CDR3 reads TGTGCCAGCAGTTTAAGTGAGACTAGCCGGGTTAGCTCGAATGAGCAGTTCTTC.

The gene calls are TRBV12-3 or TRBV12-4 and TRBJ1-2, with D unresolved. Trimming pared 3 bases from V and 1 base from J, leaving 6 bases between. This CDR3 region has 13 residues. The CDR3: CASSLSNNYGYTF. The CDR3 coding sequence is TGTGCCAGCAGTTTGTCGAATAACTATGGCTACACCTTC.

The V and J genes are TRBV20-1 and TRBJ2-3; possibly TRBD1 or TRBD2 for D (5 bases each). The CDR3 consists of 15 residues. Germline V gene lookup returns CDR1 DFQATT and CDR2 SNEGSKA (reference sequence). Trimming took off 1 base at V and 4 bases at J, with 15 bases between the two ends. The CDR3 DNA reads TGCAGTGCTAGAGGGGGGACCTCCGTGGCAGATACGCAGTATTTT. This codes for CSARGGTSVADTQYF.

The rearrangement links TRBV4-2 to TRBJ2-7; possible D gene TRBD1, 6 bases. Looked up from germline, CDR1 is LGHNA and CDR2 is YNFKEQ. Trimming took off 1 base at V and 7 bases at J, with 14 bases between the two ends. The CDR3 sequence is 14 residues long. The CDR3 region has the DNA TGTGCCAGCAGCCAAGGGGGGCAACTAGGGGAGCAGTACTTC. This gives the protein CASSQGGQLGEQYF.

The gene calls are TRBV20-1 and TRBJ2-1; 13 nucleotides align to TRBD2. The V and J ends lost 1 base and 4 bases, in that order; junction bases with no gene match: 4. The CDR3 length is 16 residues. Looked up from germline, CDR1 is DFQATT and CDR2 is SNEGSKA (reference sequence). In DNA, the CDR3 is TGCAGTGCTAGAGTGAAGACTAGCGGGGGGTACAATGAGCAGTTCTTC. This gives the protein CSARVKTSGGYNEQFF.

This clonotype was detected a few times. The rearrangement links TRBV5-1 to TRBJ1-1, with a weak D call TRBD1 (5 bases). The length of the CDR3 is 16 residues. From germline, CDR1 is SGHRS and CDR2 YFSETQ. Deletions cut 0 bases from V and 3 bases from J, with 15 bases between. CDR3 region: CASSLDKGGEDTEAFF. The DNA of the CDR3 is TGCGCCAGCAGCTTGGACAAAGGAGGGGAGGACACTGAAGCTTTCTTT.

CDR3 DNA sequence: TGTGCCAGCAGCCAGGGTTTCATAACTCCGGGGGATACGCAGTATTTT. Translating gives CASSQGFITPGDTQYF. This chain joins TRBV7-2 and TRBJ2-3, with D perhaps TRBD1 or TRBD2 (5 bases each). The germline gives CDR1 SGHTA, CDR2 FQGNSA. The CDR3 sequence is 16 residues long. Trimming left V 5 bases short and J 6 bases short, with 21 bases between.

V usage is TRBV5-5 and J usage is TRBJ1-4, with D perhaps TRBD1 (5 bases). With 9 bases removed from V and 0 bases from J, the gap between germline ends came to 21 bases. Germline V gives CDR1 SGHKS, CDR2 YYEKEE (reference sequence). There are 17 residues in the CDR3. CDR3: CAIPWGRQTTTNEKLFF. CDR3 nucleotide sequence: TGTGCCATCCCCTGGGGGAGGCAGACTACAACTAATGAAAAACTGTTTTTT.

The chain is built from TRBV4-3 and TRBJ1-3, with 8 bases lining up with TRBD1. The ends lost 2 bases at V and 4 bases at J; junction bases unmatched: 4. The CDR3 is 15 amino acids. Germline loops: CDR1 LGHNA, CDR2 YSLEER. In nucleotides, the CDR3 is TGCGCCAGCAGCCAACTCGACAGGGGAGGAAACACCATATATTTT. Encoded protein: CASSQLDRGGNTIYF.